This entry is about one TCR beta chain. Methods used by the authors: How many nucleated cells were present was estimated from reference gene primer amplification. The repertoire was sequenced with immunoSEQ multiplex PCR; TCRdb's copy has only in-frame clones and lacks some. That table gives V, J and clone size, and the DNA gave D and trimming. The table shows about 150,000 clones, with 70% to 85% occurring only once. Germline V lookup: CDR1 MNHNY, CDR2 SVGAGI (reference sequence). CDR3 length equals 13 residues. V dropped 2 bases and J dropped 5 bases, with 9 bases sitting between them. The data originate from a study of blood T cell repertoires in COVID-19. Study-wide context: The United States, Italy and Spain were the sources of the acute and convalescent COVID-19 samples. PBMCs, B-cell-depleted T cells, or T cells were the source of the cDNA or gDNA that made up the material.

The chain links TRBV6-6 to TRBJ1-2; D is unresolved. The TCR sequence derives from a woman aged 45-65 years with acute or convalescent COVID-19. Input material: peripheral blood. DNA for the CDR3: TGTGCCAGCAGTTACGGCAATTCGTATGGCTACACCTTC. This translates into CASSYGNSYGYTF.